What follows are 10 T cell receptor beta chains derived from one specimen sequenced in a study of blood T cell repertoires in COVID-19. Here immunoSEQ multiplex PCR was the method, and the copy in TCRdb shows in-frame clones only, minus some. The table lists fewer than 450,000 clones, about 88% of them singletons. The source material was PBMCs or T cells enriched from blood (not recorded which). The receptors shown here come from a woman in her twenties or thirties who had recovered from COVID-19.

The rearrangement uses TRBV13 and TRBJ2-7; a weak D match, TRBD2 (5 bases). With 2 bases removed from V and 5 bases from J, the gap between germline ends came to 10 bases. The CDR3 length is 13 residues. Germline CDR1 reads PRHDT; CDR2 reads FYEKMQ (reference sequence). CDR3 coding DNA: TGTGCCAGCAGCTTAAATGCAGCGGACGAGCAGTACTTC. Encoded protein: CASSLNAADEQYF. Combining the CDR3 with reference TRBV13 and TRBJ2-7 gives the whole variable domain AAGVIQSPRHLIKEKRETATLKCYPIPRHDTVYWYQQGPGQDPQFLISFYEKMQSDKGSIPDRFSAQQFSDYHSELNMSSLELGDSALYFCASSLNAADEQYFGPGTRLTVT.

V gene TRBV13 combines with J gene TRBJ2-7; TRBD1 aligns across 10 bases. With 7 bases clipped from V and 4 bases from J, the junction kept 7 bases outside the gene matches. From germline, CDR1 is PRHDT and CDR2 FYEKMQ (reference sequence). The CDR3 loop spans 14 amino acids. The CDR3 spells CASTRQGAGYEQYF. The CDR3 DNA follows: TGTGCCAGCACCCGACAGGGGGCCGGGTACGAGCAGTACTTC.

V is TRBV7-2 and J is TRBJ2-1; no clear D. The CDR3 runs 13 residues. The germline CDR1 and CDR2 sequences are SGHTA and FQGNSA. Trimming stripped 3 bases from V and 6 bases from J, with 9 bases between. The CDR3 bases are TGTGCCAGCAGCTTGGGCCGGCGCAATGAGCAGTTCTTC. Amino acid sequence: CASSLGRRNEQFF.

This clone was detected only once. The chain combines TRBV7-9 with TRBJ2-2, with 10 bases aligning to TRBD1. Germline V lookup: CDR1 SEHNR, CDR2 FQNEAQ (reference sequence). Trimming cost V 5 bases and J 1 base; bases outside gene matches: 4. CDR3 length equals 16 residues. The DNA of the CDR3 is TGTGCCAGCAGCCCTCGGACAGGGGGGAACACCGGGGAGCTGTTTTTT. Amino acid sequence: CASSPRTGGNTGELFF.

This clone was observed a few times. The chain links TRBV2 to TRBJ2-3; possibly TRBD2 for D (7 bases). Deletions cut 8 bases from V and 6 bases from J, with 24 bases between. CDR3 length: 16 amino acids. The germline gives CDR1 SNHLY, CDR2 FYNNEI. The CDR3 loop is CASVGRGAPHMDTQYF. CDR3 DNA sequence: TGTGCCAGCGTTGGTCGGGGGGCACCGCACATGGATACGCAGTATTTT.

V gene TRBV11-1 combines with J gene TRBJ2-2; D possibly corresponds to TRBD2 (5 bases). Trimming cost V 2 bases and J 7 bases, with 14 bases left between them. Germline loops: CDR1 SGHAT, CDR2 FQDESV (reference sequence). This CDR3 is built from 15 residues. In DNA, the CDR3 is TGTGCCAGCAGCTTACAGTCGGGGAGTCTCGGGGAGCTGTTTTTT. It yields the protein CASSLQSGSLGELFF. The whole variable domain, filled in from reference TRBV11-1 and TRBJ2-2, reads EAEVAQSPRYKITEKSQAVAFWCDPISGHATLYWYRQILGQGPELLVQFQDESVVDDSQLPKDRFSAERLKGVDSTLKIQPAELGDSAMYLCASSLQSGSLGELFFGEGSRLTVL.

The chain combines TRBV19 with TRBJ1-3; 7 bases are shared with TRBD1. This CDR3 has 14 residues. V lost 4 bases to trimming and J lost 8 bases; unmatched junction nucleotides: 8. Looked up from germline, CDR1 is LNHDA and CDR2 is SQIVND (reference sequence). CDR3 region: CASSNTGVVDTIYF. CDR3 in DNA: TGTGCCAGTAGTAACACAGGGGTCGTGGACACCATATATTTT.

In this sample, this clone turned up once. The genes are TRBV12-5 and TRBJ1-5, with D possibly TRBD1 on 6 matching bases. There are 15 residues in the CDR3. The germline gives CDR1 LGHNT, CDR2 FRNRAP. V was pared by 6 bases and J by 5 bases, with 17 bases between. In nucleotides, the CDR3 is TGTGCTAGTGGGGGCCCTGGGGGCTTCGATCAGCCCCAGCATTTT. Amino acids: CASGGPGGFDQPQHF.

V usage is TRBV15 and J usage is TRBJ1-1; TRBD1 agrees at 8 bases. The CDR3 length is 14 residues. The trim removed 2 bases at V and 6 bases at J, leaving 5 bases unmatched. CDR1 is LNHNV, CDR2 YYDKDF, per germline (reference sequence). The CDR3, as DNA: TGTGCCACCAGCAGATTCAGGGGGCAAGCTGAAGCTTTCTTT. Its protein product is CATSRFRGQAEAFF.

The V gene is TRBV5-1, the J gene TRBJ1-6; 7 bases align to TRBD1. Looked up from germline, CDR1 is SGHRS and CDR2 is YFSETQ. After removal of 1 base from V and 7 bases from J, the junction contained 5 bases not matched to a gene. CDR3 length equals 15 residues. The CDR3 spells CASSLLPGQNSPLHF. In nucleotides, the CDR3 is TGCGCCAGCAGCTTGCTTCCGGGACAGAATTCACCCCTCCACTTT.